A single sample gave rise to the 32 T cell receptor beta chains below, sequenced in a study of cytomegalovirus exposure and HLA in healthy donors. This PCR relied on a set of 60 Vbeta primers and 13 Jbeta primers. Using immunoSEQ multiplex PCR, the repertoire was profiled, and TCRdb retains in-frame clones only, with some absent. Among 250,000 to 350,000 clones, roughly 88% were seen once, and the ten largest hold 4%. Source material: PBMCs. The receptors were sampled from a man aged 40-49 years in good health and CMV-seropositive.

This chain connects TRBV2 to TRBJ2-7, with 13 bases identical to TRBD2. Germline loops: CDR1 SNHLY, CDR2 FYNNEI. The J segment lost 7 bases and the V segment lost 11 bases, leaving 14 bases of the junction unmatched. This CDR3 contains 15 residues. The CDR3 region has the DNA TGTGCCGTGCAGGATCGGACTAGCGGGAGTGGGGAGCAGTACTTC. It encodes CAVQDRTSGSGEQYF.

J is TRBJ2-7 and V is TRBV4-2; 11 positions match TRBD2. Trimming took 1 base from V and 2 from J; bases not matched to a gene: 7. The CDR3 has 17 amino acids. In germline, CDR1 is LGHNA, CDR2 YNFKEQ. CDR3: CASSQVLTSGNPYEQYF. The CDR3 nucleotides are TGTGCCAGCAGCCAAGTGCTGACTAGCGGGAACCCCTACGAGCAGTACTTC.

This chain links TRBV19 with TRBJ1-1; 12 bases agree with TRBD1. CDR3 length: 15 residues. Germline CDR1 reads LNHDA; CDR2 reads SQIVND (reference sequence). V lost 5 bases to trimming and J lost 5 bases; unmatched junction nucleotides: 6. The CDR3 region is CASSQGQGAWTEAFF. DNA for the CDR3: TGTGCCAGTAGTCAGGGACAGGGGGCTTGGACTGAAGCTTTCTTT.

The V and J genes are TRBV10-3 and TRBJ2-1, with D tentatively TRBD2 (5 bases). The CDR3 is made up of 12 amino acids. Per germline, CDR1 ENHRY and CDR2 SYGVKD. V lost 5 bases and J 6 bases, leaving 8 bases between the germline ends. This chain's CDR3 is CAISPSGNEQFF. The CDR3 DNA reads TGTGCCATCAGTCCAAGCGGCAATGAGCAGTTCTTC.

The chain recombines TRBV7-9 with TRBJ1-4, with 7 positions matching TRBD1. Germline V lookup: CDR1 SEHNR, CDR2 FQNEAQ (reference sequence). Trimming at V came to 7 bases and at J to 7 bases, leaving 9 bases not matched to a gene. This CDR3 has 14 amino acids. The DNA of the CDR3 is TGTGCCAGCACCTTCGACAGGGAACGTGAAAAACTGTTTTTT. It codes for CASTFDREREKLFF.

The chain recombines TRBV25-1 with TRBJ1-5, with 9 nucleotides matching TRBD1. J was trimmed by 5 bases and V by 3 bases; bases with no gene match: 5. CDR3 length: 15 amino acids. The germline V gene encodes CDR1 MGHDK and CDR2 SYGVNS. The CDR3 reads CASSEWGQGDQPQHF. DNA for the CDR3: TGTGCCAGCAGTGAGTGGGGACAGGGAGATCAGCCCCAGCATTTT. Full variable domain (missing parts from reference TRBV25-1 and TRBJ1-5): EADIYQTPRYLVIGTGKKITLECSQTMGHDKMYWYQQDPGMELHLIHYSYGVNSTEKGDLSSESTVSRIRTEHFPLTLESARPSHTSQYLCASSEWGQGDQPQHFGDGTRLSIL.

The chain couples TRBV28 to TRBJ2-1; 8 nucleotides agree with TRBD1. Germline loops: CDR1 MDHEN, CDR2 SYDVKM. After removal of 4 bases from V and 5 bases from J, the junction contained 7 bases not matched to a gene. This CDR3 has 15 residues. CDR3 bases: TGTGCCAGCAGTTCCTTCAGGGGGCTACACAATGAGCAGTTCTTC. Translation: CASSSFRGLHNEQFF.

The V and J genes are TRBV7-9 and TRBJ2-1, with D maybe TRBD2 (6 bases). V gave up 6 bases and J gave up 4 bases, with 19 bases separating them. The germline V gene has CDR1 SEHNR and CDR2 FQNEAQ (reference sequence). The CDR3 contains 16 residues. CDR3 sequence reads: CASSPAGTGLYNEQFF. Written as DNA, the CDR3 is TGTGCCAGCAGTCCCGCCGGGACTGGCTTATACAATGAGCAGTTCTTC.

V gene TRBV28 combines with J gene TRBJ1-5; possible D gene TRBD1, 6 bases. Germline loops: CDR1 MDHEN, CDR2 SYDVKM. V lost 5 bases and J 6 bases, leaving 14 bases between the germline ends. This CDR3 has 14 residues. Here the CDR3 reads CASSTAFRGQPQHF. As DNA, the CDR3 is TGTGCCAGCAGTACAGCATTCAGGGGTCAGCCCCAGCATTTT.

The chain links TRBV30 to TRBJ2-5; D is unclear. This CDR3 is built from 11 residues. V was cut by 0 bases and J by 5 bases, with 4 bases left in between. Germline V gene lookup returns CDR1 GTSNPN and CDR2 SVGIG (reference sequence). The CDR3 sequence: CAWSVLETQYF. Written as DNA, the CDR3 is TGTGCCTGGAGTGTACTGGAGACCCAGTACTTC. The complete variable domain, with remaining parts taken from reference TRBV30 and TRBJ2-5, reads SQTIHQWPATLVQPVGSPLSLECTVEGTSNPNLYWYRQAAGRGLQLLFYSVGIGQISSEVPQNLSASRPQDRQFILSSKKLLLSDSGFYLCAWSVLETQYFGPGTRLLVL.

The J gene is TRBJ2-7, the V gene TRBV28; possible D gene TRBD2, 6 bases. This CDR3 is 15 amino acids long. V was clipped by 3 bases and J by 2 bases, with 14 bases between them. CDR1 and CDR2 (germline): MDHEN, SYDVKM. The CDR3: CASSFGVAETYEQYF. CDR3 nucleotide sequence: TGTGCCAGCAGTTTCGGGGTAGCGGAGACCTACGAGCAGTACTTC.

The V gene is TRBV7-6, the J gene TRBJ2-5; D is uncertain. Trimming removed 1 base from V and 5 bases from J, with 8 bases in between. This CDR3 contains 13 residues. Germline V gene data show CDR1 as SGHVS and CDR2 as FNYEAQ. CDR3 coding DNA: TGTGCCAGCAGCTTAGTCTCCCGGGAGACCCAGTACTTC. This encodes CASSLVSRETQYF. The full variable domain, with the rest looked up from reference TRBV7-6 and TRBJ2-5, is GAGVSQSPRYKVTKRGQDVALRCDPISGHVSLYWYRQALGQGPEFLTYFNYEAQQDKSGLPNDRFSAERPEGSISTLTIQRTEQRDSAMYRCASSLVSRETQYFGPGTRLLVL.

V and J are TRBV7-9 and TRBJ2-7; 9 nucleotides agree with TRBD2. CDR3 length equals 16 residues. Germline assignment: CDR1 SEHNR and CDR2 FQNEAQ (reference sequence). V shed 4 bases, J shed 2 bases, and the junction held 9 bases outside the gene matches. The CDR3 reads CASSSTSSSGAYEQYF. The CDR3 region has the DNA TGTGCCAGCAGCTCAACCAGTTCTAGCGGGGCCTACGAGCAGTACTTC.

The chain is built from TRBV19 and TRBJ2-3; D is uncertain. CDR3 size: 14 residues. CDR1 is LNHDA and CDR2 is SQIVND in the germline V gene (reference sequence). V lost 5 bases, J lost 5 bases, and 14 bases lay in between. For the CDR3, the DNA is TGTGCCAGTAGTCCGAGGCTCACCGTAGATACGCAGTATTTT. It specifies CASSPRLTVDTQYF.

The rearrangement joins TRBV28 to TRBJ2-5; 7 bases align to TRBD1. There are 15 residues in the CDR3. CDR1 is MDHEN and CDR2 is SYDVKM in the germline V gene. Unmatched junction bases numbered 7, after V lost 6 bases and J lost 0 bases. The CDR3 spells CASRAGTAYQETQYF. CDR3 bases: TGTGCCAGCAGGGCCGGGACAGCGTACCAAGAGACCCAGTACTTC.

V is TRBV28 and J is TRBJ2-7; the match to TRBD2 covers 11 bases. Per the germline V gene, CDR1 is MDHEN and CDR2 is SYDVKM. This CDR3 comprises 14 residues. With 8 bases clipped from V and 3 bases from J, the junction kept 6 bases outside the gene matches. CDR3 protein: CASFSGRAFYEQYF. DNA of the CDR3: TGTGCCAGCTTTAGCGGGAGGGCCTTCTACGAGCAGTACTTC. Filled out from reference TRBV28 and TRBJ2-7, the complete variable domain reads DVKVTQSSRYLVKRTGEKVFLECVQDMDHENMFWYRQDPGLGLRLIYFSYDVKMKEKGDIPEGYSVSREKKERFSLILESASTNQTSMYLCASFSGRAFYEQYFGPGTRLTVT.

On this clone: At one boundary the junction diverges from the germline segment, which might be a read error. The chain is built from TRBV7-9 and TRBJ1-3; 7 positions match TRBD1. This CDR3 contains 18 residues. CDR1 is SEHNR and CDR2 is FQNEAQ in the germline V gene (reference sequence). CDR3 coding DNA: TGTTCCAGCAGCCATAAGGCGACAGGGACGAACTCTGGAAACACCATATATTTT. Amino acids: CSSSHKATGTNSGNTIYF.

Concerning this clone: An end of the junction differs from the germline gene, which may be a read error. The rearrangement joins TRBV7-9 to TRBJ2-7; perhaps TRBD1 as D (5 bases). The V gene's germline CDR1 is SEHNR and CDR2 FQNEAQ (reference sequence). The CDR3 is 14 residues long. The CDR3 spells CSSSLDGQGYEQYF. The CDR3 region has the DNA TGTTCCAGCAGCTTAGACGGTCAGGGCTACGAGCAGTACTTC.

This clone was observed a single time. Germline and junction disagree at one end, which may indicate a read error. This chain links TRBV7-9 with TRBJ1-3, with 7 nucleotides matching TRBD1. The CDR3 sequence is 18 residues long. In germline, CDR1 is SEHNR, CDR2 FQNEAQ (reference sequence). CDR3 loop: CSSSLGGYRGPSGNTIYF. The CDR3 coding sequence is TGTTCCAGCAGCTTAGGGGGATACAGGGGCCCCTCTGGAAACACCATATATTTT.

This chain uses TRBV27 with TRBJ2-3; 13 bases fit TRBD2. From germline, CDR1 is MNHEY and CDR2 SMNVEV (reference sequence). The trim removed 3 bases at V and 2 bases at J, leaving 2 bases unmatched. The CDR3 extends over 16 amino acids. The CDR3: CASSFGTSGATDTQYF. CDR3 bases: TGTGCCAGCAGTTTTGGGACTAGCGGGGCCACAGATACGCAGTATTTT.

The rearrangement joins TRBV27 to TRBJ2-2; 7 bases map to TRBD2. Germline CDR1 and CDR2: MNHEY and SMNVEV (reference sequence). This CDR3 is built from 16 residues. After removal of 3 bases from V and 4 bases from J, the junction contained 8 bases not matched to a gene. CDR3 in DNA: TGTGCCAGCAGTTTCCGCGCGCGGGAGTTCACCGGGGAGCTGTTTTTT. Its protein is CASSFRAREFTGELFF.

The chain employs TRBV21-1 and TRBJ2-7; the D call in the table, TRBD2, was not verified against the DNA. TRBV21-1 is a listed pseudogene. CDR3 length equals 17 residues. The CDR3 nucleotides are TGTGCCAGCAACGGACTAGCGGGAGGGCCCACGTCCTACGAGCAGTACTTC. Translated: CASNGLAGGPTSYEQYF.

The table lists this clone with a few counts. The chain recombines TRBV5-5 with TRBJ2-3; 10 positions match TRBD2. The trim removed 2 bases at V and 1 base at J, leaving 1 base unmatched. The CDR3 contains 15 residues. Germline-derived CDR1 and CDR2 are SGHKS and YYEKEE (reference sequence). In DNA, the CDR3 is TGTGCCAGCAGCTTTGGACTAGCGGGCACAGATACGCAGTATTTT. Its protein is CASSFGLAGTDTQYF.

CDR3 sequence: CASRNGQGRQPQHF. The DNA of the CDR3 is TGTGCCAGCAGAAACGGACAGGGAAGGCAGCCCCAGCATTTT. The V call is TRBV2, the J call TRBJ1-5; TRBD1 agrees at 8 bases. Unmatched junction bases numbered 8, after V lost 6 bases and J lost 7 bases. This CDR3 comprises 14 residues. Germline assignment: CDR1 SNHLY and CDR2 FYNNEI.

The CDR3 loop reads CSVASSGLSYEQYF. CDR3 coding DNA: TGCAGCGTTGCTTCCAGCGGGCTCTCCTACGAGCAGTACTTC. The V call is TRBV29-1, the J call TRBJ2-7, with D maybe TRBD2 (6 bases). The CDR3 covers 14 residues. Per the germline V gene, CDR1 is SQVTM and CDR2 is ANQGSEA. Trimming cost V 4 bases and J 0 bases, with 13 bases left between them.

The chain is built from TRBV27 and TRBJ1-1, with 8 positions matching TRBD1. Unmatched junction bases numbered 21, after V lost 1 base and J lost 5 bases. CDR1 MNHEY and CDR2 SMNVEV come from the germline V gene (reference sequence). The CDR3 length is 20 residues. The CDR3 sequence: CASSLWGQAPGSGHVTEAFF. The CDR3, as DNA: TGTGCCAGCAGTTTATGGGGACAGGCACCGGGGTCTGGACACGTTACTGAAGCTTTCTTT.

V and J are TRBV5-1 and TRBJ2-3, with D possibly TRBD2 on 6 matching bases. This CDR3 is 16 amino acids long. Trimming left V 1 base short and J 3 bases short, with 15 bases between. Per germline, CDR1 SGHRS and CDR2 YFSETQ. CDR3: CASSLHPLGRTDTQYF. The CDR3 DNA is TGCGCCAGCAGCTTGCACCCTCTCGGGAGAACAGATACGCAGTATTTT.

The chain has TRBV5-1 and TRBJ1-4, with D possibly TRBD1 on 5 matching bases. Trimming left V 0 bases short and J 8 bases short, with 14 bases between. Germline V CDR1 and CDR2: SGHRS, YFSETQ. The CDR3 covers 15 residues. This CDR3 is CASSLDPGPEEKLFF. The CDR3 DNA reads as TGCGCCAGCAGCTTGGATCCAGGGCCGGAGGAAAAACTGTTTTTT.

This clone has a single count. The chain combines TRBV7-2 with TRBJ2-3; no clear D gene. V was cut by 2 bases and J by 0 bases, with 12 bases left in between. This CDR3 is built from 16 residues. Germline lookup yields CDR1 SGHTA and CDR2 FQGNSA. This CDR3 reads CASSLMSSVSTDTQYF. The CDR3 DNA reads as TGTGCCAGCAGCTTAATGTCTTCGGTTAGCACAGATACGCAGTATTTT.

V gene TRBV28 combines with J gene TRBJ2-1; TRBD2 aligns across 9 bases. The CDR3 totals 14 residues. Germline trimming cut 5 bases from V and 2 bases from J; bases unmatched to any gene: 1. Germline CDR1 and CDR2: MDHEN and SYDVKM. Here the CDR3 DNA reads TGTGCCAGCAGTCCTAGCGGGACCTACAATGAGCAGTTCTTC. Protein sequence: CASSPSGTYNEQFF.

The J gene is TRBJ1-3, the V gene TRBV10-3; no reliable D call. With 11 bases removed from V and 3 bases from J, the gap between germline ends came to 8 bases. Per germline, CDR1 ENHRY and CDR2 SYGVKD. CDR3 size: 11 residues. The CDR3 nucleotides are TGTGCCGTGTATAGTGGAAACACCATATATTTT. Its translation: CAVYSGNTIYF.

The chain carries TRBV29-1 and TRBJ1-5; TRBD1 agrees at 7 bases. CDR1 and CDR2 from the germline V gene are SQVTM and ANQGSEA. Trimming took 4 bases from V and 3 from J; bases not matched to a gene: 6. The CDR3 consists of 14 residues. CDR3 bases: TGCAGCGTTGGATGGGACAGAGACAATCAGCCCCAGCATTTT. Its translation is CSVGWDRDNQPQHF.